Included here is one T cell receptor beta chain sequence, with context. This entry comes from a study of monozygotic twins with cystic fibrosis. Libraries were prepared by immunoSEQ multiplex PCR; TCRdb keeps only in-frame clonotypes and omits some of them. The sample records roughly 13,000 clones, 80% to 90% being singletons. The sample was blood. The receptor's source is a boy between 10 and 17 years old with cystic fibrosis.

The CDR3 DNA reads as TGTGCCAGCAGTTCCACGGGACAGAATCAGCCCCAGCATTTT. Its protein product is CASSSTGQNQPQHF. The J gene is TRBJ1-5, the V gene TRBV6-6; TRBD1 matches at 7 bases. V was clipped by 4 bases and J by 4 bases; unmatched bases: 4. Germline V CDR1 and CDR2: MNHNY, SVGAGI (reference sequence). The CDR3 length is 14 residues.